The 7 T cell receptor beta chains below all came from one sample that was sequenced in a study of blood T cell repertoires in COVID-19. Here immunoSEQ multiplex PCR was the method, and the copy in TCRdb shows in-frame clones only, minus some. The data show some 200,000 clones, approximately 84% seen once. What was sequenced was peripheral blood. These receptors were obtained from a man older than 75 with acute or convalescent COVID-19.

This chain joins TRBV2 and TRBJ2-3, with 12 bases lining up with TRBD2. The CDR3 covers 17 residues. Losses at the gene ends were 7 bases for V and 0 bases for J; bases not matched to a gene: 8. The germline V gene has CDR1 SNHLY and CDR2 FYNNEI. The CDR3 loop reads CASTLGLAGGSTDTQYF. In DNA form, the CDR3 reads TGTGCCAGCACCTTGGGACTAGCGGGTGGAAGCACAGATACGCAGTATTTT.

The chain couples TRBV18 to TRBJ2-2; D unresolved. From germline, CDR1 is KGHSH and CDR2 LQKENI. The CDR3 sequence is 14 residues long. V gave up 0 bases and J gave up 3 bases, with 5 bases separating them. This CDR3 is CASSPPADTGELFF. In nucleotides, the CDR3 is TGTGCCAGCTCACCACCGGCAGACACCGGGGAGCTGTTTTTT.

The rearrangement uses TRBV11-3 and TRBJ2-1; D gene unclear. CDR1 and CDR2 from the germline V gene are SGHNT and YENEEA. The CDR3 has 17 residues. Trimming took off 1 base at V and 1 base at J, with 14 bases between the two ends. CDR3 residues: CASSLGPTSLSYNEQFF. The DNA for the CDR3 is TGTGCCAGCAGCTTAGGACCGACTTCCCTTTCCTACAATGAGCAGTTCTTC.

This clone was found once. The chain has TRBV10-3 and TRBJ2-3; TRBD1 is a possible D gene (5 bases). The CDR3 covers 15 residues. Germline V gives CDR1 ENHRY, CDR2 SYGVKD. V shed 2 bases and J shed 4 bases, with 13 bases lying between them. CDR3 in DNA: TGTGCCATCAGTGAGACAGGTGGGATGGCAGATACGCAGTATTTT. Translation gives CAISETGGMADTQYF.

Points on this clone: One end of the junction is discordant with germline, which a read error may explain. The J gene is TRBJ2-3, the V gene TRBV27; tentatively, D is TRBD1 (6 bases). The CDR3 length is 15 residues. Germline values: CDR1 MNHEY, CDR2 SMNVEV (reference sequence). CDR3 DNA: TGTGCCAGCACTTTAGGGCAGGGGCGCACAGATACGCAGTATTTT. Residues: CASTLGQGRTDTQYF.

The table lists this clone with a count of one. One end of the junction is discordant with germline, which a read error may explain. The gene calls are TRBV7-9 and TRBJ2-5; 11 nucleotides line up with TRBD2. The CDR3 sequence is 15 residues long. Germline lookup yields CDR1 SEHNR and CDR2 FQNEAQ (reference sequence). The chain's CDR3 is CASTLAGGQVETQYF. The CDR3 nucleotides are TGTGCCAGCACCTTAGCGGGAGGGCAGGTGGAGACCCAGTACTTC.

The V call is TRBV5-6, the J call TRBJ2-5, with D possibly matching TRBD2 (6 bases). The CDR3 is made up of 15 amino acids. Germline CDR1 and CDR2: SGHDT and YYEEEE. The ends were cut back, 1 base at V and 5 bases at J, with 15 bases in the middle. CDR3 DNA: TGTGCCAGCAGCTTGCGGGCGGGGAACGGGGAGACCCAGTACTTC. Amino acid sequence: CASSLRAGNGETQYF. The variable domain in full, with the rest retrieved from reference TRBV5-6 and TRBJ2-5, is DAGVTQSPTHLIKTRGQQVTLRCSPKSGHDTVSWYQQALGQGPQFIFQYYEEEERQRGNFPDRFSGHQFPNYSSELNVNALLLGDSALYLCASSLRAGNGETQYFGPGTRLLVL.